Given below is one T cell receptor beta chain in context. Its antigen is unknown. With autoimmune disease history or systemic immunosuppression, patients were excluded. Clones were sequenced by immunoSEQ multiplex PCR, and TCRdb holds only the in-frame ones, with some missing. The sample consists of around 40,000 clones, around 87% of them appearing once. This record comes from a study of OX40 agonist ivuxolimab in advanced cancers. Study outcomes and limitations: A proportion of nonresponders additionally exhibited low normalized T-cell clonal expansion.

The CDR3 consists of 14 residues. CDR1 and CDR2 from the germline V gene are MNHEY and SMNVEV (reference sequence). Trimming cost V 3 bases and J 1 base, with 7 bases left between them. The sequences come from CD4+ or CD8+ T cells sorted from blood, collected in a trial of the OX40 agonist ivuxolimab. The rearrangement joins TRBV27 to TRBJ2-1; D is possibly TRBD2 (6 bases). This receptor was taken from an adult with an advanced solid tumor such as melanoma, head and neck, liver or kidney cancer. The CDR3 here is CASSLEGSYNEQFF. CDR3 bases: TGTGCCAGCAGTTTGGAGGGGTCCTACAATGAGCAGTTCTTC.